These 27 T cell receptor beta chains were sequenced from one sample in a study of OX40 agonist ivuxolimab in advanced cancers. Sequencing was performed with immunoSEQ multiplex PCR; in TCRdb, only in-frame clones are kept and a portion is missing. This sample has about 75,000 clones, with about 90% found just once. Sequenced here: CD4+ or CD8+ T cells sorted from blood, sampled in a trial of the OX40 agonist ivuxolimab. These receptor sequences come from an adult with an advanced solid tumor such as melanoma, head and neck, liver or kidney cancer.

This clone was counted only a few times. This chain uses TRBV6-5 with TRBJ1-2; 11 positions agree with TRBD1. This CDR3 comprises 16 residues. The J segment lost 4 bases and the V segment lost 0 bases, leaving 4 bases of the junction unmatched. The germline gives CDR1 MNHEY, CDR2 SVGAGI. The CDR3 here is CASSYSRTGGFYGYTF. The CDR3 DNA follows: TGTGCCAGCAGTTACTCGAGGACAGGGGGCTTCTATGGCTACACCTTC.

V and J are TRBV10-3 and TRBJ2-2; TRBD2 agrees at 11 bases. Germline V gene sequence: CDR1 ENHRY, CDR2 SYGVKD. This CDR3 region has 18 residues. The V and J ends lost 3 bases and 5 bases, in that order; junction bases with no gene match: 11. The CDR3 sequence is CAISDLAGGLRGTGELFF. The DNA for the CDR3 is TGTGCCATCAGTGATCTAGCGGGGGGCCTACGGGGTACCGGGGAGCTGTTTTTT.

The gene calls are TRBV5-1 and TRBJ2-3; no firm D call. The CDR3 loop spans 14 amino acids. Germline V gene sequence: CDR1 SGHRS, CDR2 YFSETQ. Trimming took 5 bases from V and 2 from J, leaving 12 bases between them. The CDR3 bases are TGCGCCAGCAGTTTGTTAGGGATCACAGATACGCAGTATTTT. This translates into CASSLLGITDTQYF.

The J gene is TRBJ2-1, the V gene TRBV5-6, with 11 bases lining up with TRBD1. With V trimmed by 2 bases and J by 6 bases, 4 bases remained unmatched. The CDR3 length is 15 residues. Germline V gene sequence: CDR1 SGHDT, CDR2 YYEEEE. The CDR3 here is CASSFPGTGGNEQFF. CDR3 sequence (DNA): TGTGCCAGCAGCTTTCCGGGGACAGGGGGCAATGAGCAGTTCTTC.

The CDR3 DNA sequence: TGTGCCAGCAGCTTCCACGGGACTGGGGCCAACGTCCTGACTTTC. It translates to CASSFHGTGANVLTF. This rearrangement joins TRBV7-6 to TRBJ2-6, with D perhaps TRBD2 (5 bases). In germline, CDR1 is SGHVS, CDR2 FNYEAQ. Deletions cut 3 bases from V and 2 bases from J, with 8 bases between. There are 15 residues in the CDR3.

The chain couples TRBV7-8 to TRBJ1-1, with D unclear. CDR1 and CDR2 (germline): SGHVS, FQNEAQ. The CDR3 consists of 14 residues. The ends were cut back, 6 bases at V and 7 bases at J, with 18 bases in the middle. CDR3 DNA: TGTGCCAGCAGTTCCTGGTCTGGAGCTTTTGAAGCTTTCTTT. Amino acid sequence: CASSSWSGAFEAFF.

The CDR3 loop is CASSPPQDRAETQYF. The DNA for the CDR3 is TGTGCCAGCTCACCACCCCAAGACAGGGCAGAGACCCAGTACTTC. The chain is built from TRBV18 and TRBJ2-5; the match to TRBD1 covers 7 bases. The CDR3 totals 15 residues. The V and J ends lost 0 bases and 4 bases, in that order; junction bases with no gene match: 5. CDR1 and CDR2 (germline): KGHSH, LQKENI.

The rearrangement uses TRBV4-1 and TRBJ1-2; D gene uncertain. Germline CDR1 reads MGHRA; CDR2 reads YSYEKL. Between the trimmed V and J ends, which lost 1 base and 8 bases, there was a span of 20 bases. CDR3 size: 16 residues. CDR3 region: CASSQGWGGSGEGYTF. The CDR3 coding sequence is TGCGCCAGCAGCCAAGGGTGGGGTGGGAGCGGGGAAGGCTACACCTTC.

The chain uses TRBV18 and TRBJ2-2; D gene unclear. The CDR3 length is 14 residues. V was clipped by 3 bases and J by 7 bases, with 12 bases between them. Germline V gene lookup returns CDR1 KGHSH and CDR2 LQKENI. The CDR3 sequence is CASSPFSGRGELFF. The CDR3 region has the DNA TGTGCCAGCTCACCCTTTTCGGGTCGCGGGGAGCTGTTTTTT.

This rearrangement joins TRBV25-1 to TRBJ2-7; 7 positions agree with TRBD1. V lost 4 bases to trimming and J lost 3 bases; unmatched junction nucleotides: 9. This CDR3 has 15 residues. Germline V CDR1 and CDR2: MGHDK, SYGVNS. The CDR3 spells CASSGTTGQYYEQYF. The CDR3 nucleotides are TGTGCCAGCAGTGGGACGACGGGACAGTACTACGAGCAGTACTTC.

This chain joins TRBV7-9 and TRBJ2-7, with 8 bases aligning to TRBD1. The CDR3 is 14 amino acids. V dropped 4 bases and J dropped 4; count of bases not matched to a gene: 6. Germline V gene sequence: CDR1 SEHNR, CDR2 FQNEAQ (reference sequence). DNA of the CDR3: TGTGCCAGCAGCTCCGGACAGGGCGGGTACGAGCAGTACTTC. Translated: CASSSGQGGYEQYF.

The chain has TRBV10-1 and TRBJ1-2, with a weak D call TRBD1 (6 bases). The CDR3 is 14 residues long. Looked up from germline, CDR1 is WNHNN and CDR2 is SYGVQD (reference sequence). Trimming removed 6 bases from V and 4 bases from J, with 15 bases in between. CDR3 DNA sequence: TGCGCCAGCAGCCTAGACAGGTCCACCTATGGCTACACCTTC. The encoded protein is CASSLDRSTYGYTF.

The CDR3, as DNA: TGTGCCTGGAGTGTGGGAAGTTTCTCCTACGAGCAGTACTTC. Residues: CAWSVGSFSYEQYF. The chain joins TRBV30 to TRBJ2-7; D is undetermined. Germline lookup yields CDR1 GTSNPN and CDR2 SVGIG (reference sequence). The CDR3 runs 14 residues. The ends were cut back, 0 bases at V and 0 bases at J, with 9 bases in the middle.

The chain uses TRBV11-1 and TRBJ2-7, with 7 bases aligning to TRBD2. This CDR3 is built from 12 residues. CDR1 and CDR2 from the germline V gene are SGHAT and FQDESV (reference sequence). After removal of 5 bases from V and 5 bases from J, the junction contained 3 bases not matched to a gene. CDR3 in DNA: TGTGCCAGCAGCCAAGGGAGGGACGAGCAGTACTTC. Its protein is CASSQGRDEQYF. Together with reference TRBV11-1 and TRBJ2-7, the CDR3 gives the full variable domain: EAEVAQSPRYKITEKSQAVAFWCDPISGHATLYWYRQILGQGPELLVQFQDESVVDDSQLPKDRFSAERLKGVDSTLKIQPAELGDSAMYLCASSQGRDEQYFGPGTRLTVT.

The gene calls are TRBV10-3 and TRBJ2-3; D might be TRBD1 or TRBD2, each matching 6 bases. The CDR3 sequence is 14 residues long. Trimming removed 3 bases at V and 6 bases at J, with 13 bases between. In germline, CDR1 is ENHRY, CDR2 SYGVKD. CDR3 DNA sequence: TGTGCCATCAGTGAAAGGGGGGCCACCGATACGCAGTATTTT. Its protein product is CAISERGATDTQYF.

This rearrangement joins TRBV10-3 to TRBJ2-7, with TRBD2 as a possible D gene (7 bases). This CDR3 is 14 amino acids long. The V gene's germline CDR1 is ENHRY and CDR2 SYGVKD. V lost 11 bases and J 7 bases, leaving 24 bases between the germline ends. The CDR3 sequence: CASSSRGASGEQYF. CDR3 in DNA: TGTGCCTCATCCTCCCGGGGGGCAAGTGGGGAGCAGTACTTC.

The rearrangement joins TRBV7-2 to TRBJ1-2, with 10 bases aligning to TRBD1. J gave up 8 bases and V 1 base, and 7 bases lay outside the gene matches. The length of the CDR3 is 15 residues. The V gene's germline CDR1 is SGHTA and CDR2 FQGNSA. The CDR3 sequence: CASSLVVRQGAGYTF. CDR3 DNA sequence: TGTGCCAGCAGCTTAGTGGTCCGACAGGGGGCCGGCTACACCTTC.

The chain is built from TRBV13 and TRBJ1-1; 7 nucleotides agree with TRBD1. In germline, CDR1 is PRHDT, CDR2 FYEKMQ (reference sequence). The trim removed 4 bases at V and 2 bases at J, leaving 13 bases unmatched. This CDR3 comprises 17 residues. The CDR3 DNA reads TGTGCCAGCAGCTCCCGGACGCGACAGGGACTTAACACTGAAGCTTTCTTT. This encodes CASSSRTRQGLNTEAFF.

The genes are TRBV5-1 and TRBJ2-7, with a possible D match to TRBD2 (6 bases). The germline V gene has CDR1 SGHRS and CDR2 YFSETQ. The CDR3 spans 13 residues. The V gene lost 4 bases and the J gene lost 7 bases, with 15 bases spanning the gap. The CDR3 is CASSARDAGEQYF. The CDR3 nucleotides are TGCGCCAGCAGCGCCCGGGACGCGGGGGAGCAGTACTTC.

V usage is TRBV9 and J usage is TRBJ2-2, with D unresolved. This CDR3 is built from 14 residues. Trimming pared 4 bases from V and 1 base from J, leaving 8 bases between. CDR1 and CDR2 (germline): SGDLS, YYNGEE. The DNA for the CDR3 is TGTGCCAGCAGCCCCCCAGGGAACACCGGGGAGCTGTTTTTT. Protein: CASSPPGNTGELFF.

The chain uses TRBV29-1 and TRBJ1-1, with TRBD1 identical over 7 bases. Germline trimming cut 5 bases from V and 1 base from J; bases unmatched to any gene: 4. The germline V gene has CDR1 SQVTM and CDR2 ANQGSEA. The CDR3 length is 13 residues. CDR3 loop: CSVYDRANTEAFF. DNA for the CDR3: TGCAGCGTTTACGACAGGGCGAACACTGAAGCTTTCTTT. Using reference TRBV29-1 and TRBJ1-1 for the parts outside the CDR3, the full variable domain is SAVISQKPSRDICQRGTSLTIQCQVDSQVTMMFWYRQQPGQSLTLIATANQGSEATYESGFVIDKFPISRPNLTFSTLTVSNMSPEDSSIYLCSVYDRANTEAFFGQGTRLTVV.

The chain is built from TRBV11-2 and TRBJ2-7; 11 positions agree with TRBD2. Losses at the gene ends were 5 bases for V and 7 bases for J; bases not matched to a gene: 10. Germline V gene sequence: CDR1 SGHAT, CDR2 FQNNGV. The CDR3 is 15 residues long. This CDR3 is CASSAGTSGFGEQYF. The DNA of the CDR3 is TGTGCCAGCAGCGCAGGGACTAGCGGATTTGGGGAGCAGTACTTC.

This clone has a handful of counts. The CDR3 here is CATDHSNQPQHF. Here the CDR3 DNA reads TGCGCCACTGATCATAGCAATCAGCCCCAGCATTTT. The chain uses TRBV23-1 and TRBJ1-5; D not resolved. Being an ORF, TRBV23-1 has a function that is uncertain. This CDR3 contains 12 residues. Trimming took off 10 bases at V and 0 bases at J, with 7 bases between the two ends.

The CDR3 reads CASGSQGGGISKNIQYF. In nucleotides, the CDR3 is TGTGCTAGTGGCTCTCAGGGGGGAGGTATCTCCAAAAACATTCAGTACTTC. V and J are TRBV12-5 and TRBJ2-4, with D possibly being TRBD1 (7 bases). CDR3 length: 17 amino acids. Germline V gene data show CDR1 as LGHNT and CDR2 as FRNRAP. V lost 6 bases and J lost 2, with 20 bases in between.

The count of this clone is one. This chain joins TRBV18 and TRBJ2-7; 7 bases are a match to TRBD1. The V segment lost 3 bases and the J segment 6 bases; nucleotides outside the gene matches: 5. This CDR3 has 13 residues. Per the germline V gene, CDR1 is KGHSH and CDR2 is LQKENI. CDR3 bases: TGTGCCAGCTCACCTTCCACAGGGGTCGAGCAGTACTTC. Its protein is CASSPSTGVEQYF.

This chain joins TRBV7-6 and TRBJ2-2, with unresolved D. V was pared by 1 base and J by 5 bases, with 11 bases between. The length of the CDR3 is 15 residues. Germline CDR1 and CDR2: SGHVS and FNYEAQ. This CDR3 is CASSLGGSETGELFF. The DNA of the CDR3 is TGTGCCAGCAGCTTAGGGGGATCCGAGACCGGGGAGCTGTTTTTT.

This chain connects TRBV5-6 to TRBJ2-3; 7 nucleotides line up with TRBD2. Germline V gene lookup returns CDR1 SGHDT and CDR2 YYEEEE. After removal of 3 bases from V and 11 bases from J, the junction contained 6 bases not matched to a gene. The CDR3 runs to 12 residues. The CDR3 nucleotides read TGTGCCAGCAGCTCGCCCTGCGGGGGGCAGTATTTT. Residues: CASSSPCGGQYF.